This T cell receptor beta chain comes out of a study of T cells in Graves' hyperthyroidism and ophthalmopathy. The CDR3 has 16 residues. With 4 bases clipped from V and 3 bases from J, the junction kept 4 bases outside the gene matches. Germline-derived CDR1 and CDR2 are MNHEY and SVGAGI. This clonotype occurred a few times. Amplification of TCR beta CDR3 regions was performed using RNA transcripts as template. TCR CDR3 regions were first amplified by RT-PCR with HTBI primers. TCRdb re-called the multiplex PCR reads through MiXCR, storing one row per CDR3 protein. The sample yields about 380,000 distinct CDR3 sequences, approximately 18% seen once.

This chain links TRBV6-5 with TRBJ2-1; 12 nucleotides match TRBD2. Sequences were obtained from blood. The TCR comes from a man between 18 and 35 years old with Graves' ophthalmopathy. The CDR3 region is CASSSWTSGDYNEQFF. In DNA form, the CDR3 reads TGTGCCAGCAGTTCCTGGACTAGCGGGGACTACAATGAGCAGTTCTTC.